This T cell receptor (beta chain) came from a study of T cell changes during pregnancy in multiple sclerosis. The data were produced by immunoSEQ multiplex PCR, yet TCRdb's version contains in-frame clones alone and is incomplete. The data show some 40,000 clones, about 88% seen once. The CDR3 loop spans 13 amino acids. The ends lost 5 bases at V and 6 bases at J; junction bases unmatched: 6. Germline V gene data show CDR1 as SGHTA and CDR2 as FQGTGA. V and J are TRBV7-3 and TRBJ2-7; 8 bases are a match to TRBD2. The specimen comprised CD8+ T cells from peripheral blood mononuclear cells, sampled in the first trimester of pregnancy. The receptor comes from a female donor with multiple sclerosis, enrolled in a pregnancy study. The DNA for the CDR3 is TGTGCCAGCAGCGCCGGACTAGCTGGCGAGCAGTACTTC. This encodes CASSAGLAGEQYF.